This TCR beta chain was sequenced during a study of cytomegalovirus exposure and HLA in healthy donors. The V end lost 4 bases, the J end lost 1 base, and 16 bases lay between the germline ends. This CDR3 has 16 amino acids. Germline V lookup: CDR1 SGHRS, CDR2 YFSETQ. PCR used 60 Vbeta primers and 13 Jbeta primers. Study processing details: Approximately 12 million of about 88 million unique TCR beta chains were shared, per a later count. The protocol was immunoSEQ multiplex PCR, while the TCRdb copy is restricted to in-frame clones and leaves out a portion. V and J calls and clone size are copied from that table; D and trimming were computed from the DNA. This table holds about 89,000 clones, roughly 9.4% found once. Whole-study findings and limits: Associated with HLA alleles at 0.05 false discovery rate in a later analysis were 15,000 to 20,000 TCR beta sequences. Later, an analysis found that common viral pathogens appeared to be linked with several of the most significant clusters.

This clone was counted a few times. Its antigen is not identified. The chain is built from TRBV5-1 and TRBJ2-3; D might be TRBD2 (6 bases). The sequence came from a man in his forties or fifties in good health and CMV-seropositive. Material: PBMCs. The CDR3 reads CASSAGTSTGTDTQYF. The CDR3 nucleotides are TGCGCCAGCAGCGCAGGGACTTCCACCGGCACAGATACGCAGTATTTT. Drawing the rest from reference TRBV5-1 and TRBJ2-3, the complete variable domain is KAGVTQTPRYLIKTRGQQVTLSCSPISGHRSVSWYQQTPGQGLQFLFEYFSETQRNKGNFPGRFSGRQFSNSRSEMNVSTLELGDSALYLCASSAGTSTGTDTQYFGPGTRLTVL.